This T cell receptor (beta chain) was sequenced in a study of blood T cells in healthy people across ages (dated by TCRdb to between 2014 and 2017). About the study as a whole: Template switching captured roughly one uniquely barcoded TCR beta cDNA molecule per two T cells in model experiments. For two donors (one aged 18 to 29 and one aged 80 or older), the study analyzed two additional independent replicas of 1 million unique cDNA reads from the same blood draw. Using deep sequencing normalized with unique cDNA molecular identifiers, the study measured how TCR beta repertoire diversity changes with age. Donors were grouped into four age groups: young (average roughly 15 years), middle-aged (over 35), aged (around 62) and long-lived (around 80).

There are a few counts of this clonotype. Its antigen is still unknown. The sample holds no much larger clone one base away, and base qualities are not on file. Receptors were amplified or captured by 5' RACE. Sequenced on an Illumina HiSeq 2500. A second PCR of 7 to 11 cycles was run with a J-beta primer mix and a sample-barcoded 5' primer. A template-switch 5' adaptor carrying 12 random nucleotides introduced a unique molecular identifier onto each TCR beta cDNA molecule. Each sample yielded at least 2.5 million CDR3-containing paired-end reads. First-strand cDNA was synthesized from all RNA with the Mint cDNA synthesis kit, primed by a TRBC-specific oligonucleotide. After uracil-DNA glycosylase treatment, a first 18-cycle PCR used universal primers M1SS and BC2_uni_R on all cDNA. Processing in the source paper ran as follows. For normalization, 1 million high-quality reads, each with a distinct molecular identifier, were randomly selected from each sample. Instead of being binned into consensus sequences, reads that shared molecular identifiers were thrown out. MiTCR, with a Q25 quality threshold and the strictest error-elimination algorithm, was used for CDR3 identification, clonotype clustering and error correction. A nonparametric unseen species model with Euler transformation was used to estimate a lower bound on total TCR beta diversity. The raw public data were reprocessed by TCRdb itself: fastp quality trimming at Q25, MiXCR clonotype calling, in-frame beta chains only. All rows with the same CDR3 protein become a single entry with the most common DNA and genes. TCRdb's processing, not the authors', yielded these V and J calls. The sample table holds approximately 580,000 distinct CDR3 sequences, of which 20% to 30% were seen once. The top ten constitute around 10% of the sample.

In the germline V gene (reference sequence), CDR1 corresponds to DFQATT and CDR2 to SNEGSKA. V lost 1 base and J lost 4 bases; the stretch between them is 15 bases long. The CDR3, from cysteine to phenylalanine, totals 15 residues. Solely the CDR3 DNA is kept, with 45 bases framed from the first base. The donors were roughly 40 Caucasian individuals from Russia, aged roughly 6 to 90 years, who were systemically healthy. Around 10 milliliters of peripheral blood were collected from each donor into EDTA-treated Vacutainer tubes. PBMCs were isolated by Ficoll-Paque density-gradient centrifugation, with at least 7 million obtained per sample. Trizol reagent was used to extract total RNA from the PBMCs, yielding at least 5.5 micrograms per sample. For every donor, flow cytometry on a PBMC aliquot measured the percentage of naive CD45RAhigh/CD27high T cells. Here is what the overall study found, with its caveats: Conclusive comparison of naive and antigen-experienced compartments was prevented by the profiling of bulk unsorted PBMCs. Observed TCR beta diversity per million T cells fell roughly linearly with age, and a significant reduction was already apparent by age roughly 41. Total diversity estimates from one million sequenced T cells were considered lower bounds and underestimates. Compared with the aged group, the long-lived group had more naive CD4+ T cells, fewer expanded clones and increased TCR diversity, suggesting age selection. Because the CMV infection status of the donors was unknown, age-related changes in expanded clonotypes may potentially have been confounded. A strong correlation was found between observed TCR beta diversity and the percentage of naive T cells measured by flow cytometry.

The same sample was also studied in work on T cells of mothers and their children. According to the second study: Nine systemically healthy Caucasian individuals served as donors, namely three mothers together with their six children. cDNA synthesis consumed the entire amount of extracted RNA, loaded at 1.5 ug RNA in each 15 ul reaction. In the second PCR, the M1S primer added sample barcodes and 2-4 random nucleotides. Over 9 million TCR beta CDR3 reads came from each mother, compared with a few million reads from each child. TCR recombination output is similarly shaped by thymic selection in related and unrelated pairs, with a minor effect exerted by inherited differences. Normalized repertoire overlap in related mother-child pairs was always slightly higher than in unrelated mother-child pairs, but the difference was never significant. No persistent microchimeric T cell clones were detected, at a sensitivity of 90 to 100 clones per million clonotypes. Deep NGS was used in the study to compare the TCR beta repertoires of mothers and children and to look for features that separate related mother-child pairs from unrelated individuals. On average, the children were roughly 11 +/- 4 years old, while the mothers were approximately 41 +/- 4 years old. Libraries were sequenced on Illumina HiSeq 2000 with 100+100 nt paired-end reads after adapter ligation with NEBNext reagents. Mother and child libraries were prepared a month apart and sequenced in separate runs to prevent cross-contamination. For each donor, between about 450,000 and 2,300,000 distinct TCR beta clonotypes were identified. Naive TCR beta clonotypes were estimated from low-frequency clonotypes matched to each donor's FACS-determined naive share, without sorting.

Sequences were obtained from blood. The rearrangement combines TRBV20-1 with TRBJ2-3; matching of 5 bases hints at TRBD2 as the D gene. The clonotype comes from a boy aged 5 to 17 in good health. The CDR3 sequence is CSARGPFTRPDTQYF. The DNA reads as follows: TGCAGTGCTAGAGGCCCCTTTACTAGGCCAGATACGCAGTATTTT.